The 17 T cell receptor beta chains given below trace back to one sample, sequenced in a study of identical twins (dated by TCRdb to the mid-2010s). Library preparation used 5' RACE. Instrument used: Illumina HiSeq 2000. The raw public data were reprocessed by TCRdb itself: fastp quality trimming at Q25, MiXCR clonotype calling, in-frame beta chains only. Every CDR3 protein is listed once, alongside the most common genes and DNA of its rows. For this sample the table gives 450,000 to 600,000 distinct CDR3 sequences, of which 20% to 25% were detected only once. Around 0.47% of the sample is taken by the ten largest. This sample was also put to use in a study of yellow fever vaccine responses in identical twins.

Sequenced sample: CD4+ T cells sorted from blood. These receptors were collected from a woman between 18 and 29 years old in good health.

V is TRBV2 and J is TRBJ2-3, with TRBD2 identical over 11 bases. The CDR3 has 15 amino acids. Germline trimming cut 8 bases from V and 4 bases from J; bases unmatched to any gene: 8. CDR1 is SNHLY and CDR2 is FYNNEI in the germline V gene. DNA for the CDR3: TGTGCCAGCGCTAGCGGGAGGTCTGTGGCAGATACGCAGTATTTT. Translating gives CASASGRSVADTQYF.

The V and J genes are TRBV12-3 or TRBV12-4 and TRBJ1-5, with D possibly TRBD1 on 5 matching bases. V lost 3 bases to trimming and J lost 6 bases, with 12 bases between them. The CDR3 is 14 amino acids. CDR3 bases: TGTGCCAGCAGTTTTGGTCCAGGGTTTCAGCCCCAGCATTTT. Its protein is CASSFGPGFQPQHF.

This clonotype was recorded a few times. The rearrangement links TRBV5-1 to TRBJ2-1; D is perhaps TRBD2 (5 bases). CDR3 length: 16 amino acids. V was clipped by 0 bases and J by 8 bases, with 18 bases between them. Germline loops: CDR1 SGHRS, CDR2 YFSETQ. The CDR3 coding sequence is TGCGCCAGCAGCTTGGGCTCGTCCGGGATAGGAGATGAGCAGTTCTTC. This codes for CASSLGSSGIGDEQFF. Supplemented by reference TRBV5-1 and TRBJ2-1, the full variable domain reads KAGVTQTPRYLIKTRGQQVTLSCSPISGHRSVSWYQQTPGQGLQFLFEYFSETQRNKGNFPGRFSGRQFSNSRSEMNVSTLELGDSALYLCASSLGSSGIGDEQFFGPGTRLTVL.

Only a few counts were recorded for this clonotype. The chain uses TRBV3-1 and TRBJ2-3, with 7 bases fitting TRBD2. The CDR3 runs 16 residues. The V and J ends lost 0 bases and 0 bases, in that order; junction bases with no gene match: 3. CDR1 and CDR2 from the germline V gene are LGHDT and YNNKEL (reference sequence). DNA for the CDR3: TGTGCCAGCAGCCAAGAGGCCGGGGGGAGCACAGATACGCAGTATTTT. It encodes CASSQEAGGSTDTQYF.

This clonotype has a handful of counts. The rearrangement links TRBV7-6 to TRBJ1-2; no clear D gene. Germline values: CDR1 SGHVS, CDR2 FNYEAQ. The CDR3 totals 13 residues. The V and J ends lost 6 bases and 5 bases respectively, with 13 bases between them. CDR3 nucleotide sequence: TGTGCCAGCAGTGCTCAGGACGCTTATGGCTACACCTTC. This sequence encodes CASSAQDAYGYTF.

The chain combines TRBV10-2 with TRBJ2-3; 14 bases match TRBD2. This CDR3 has 17 residues. The germline gives CDR1 WSHSY, CDR2 SAAADI. V shed 6 bases and J 3 bases; nucleotides not matched to a gene: 8. The CDR3: CASRTTSGGAVTDTQYF. Written as DNA, the CDR3 is TGCGCCAGCAGGACGACTAGCGGGGGGGCTGTTACAGATACGCAGTATTTT.

CDR3 DNA sequence: TGTGCCAGCAGTTTACCTCGTAATGAGCAGTTCTTC. Its translation: CASSLPRNEQFF. V gene TRBV28 combines with J gene TRBJ2-1; unclear D gene. CDR3 length: 12 residues. Germline CDR1 reads MDHEN; CDR2 reads SYDVKM. Between the trimmed V and J ends, which lost 2 bases and 7 bases, there was a span of 6 bases.

The rearrangement joins TRBV5-1 to TRBJ2-5; D call uncertain. The CDR3 contains 15 residues. Germline CDR1 is SGHRS and CDR2 is YFSETQ. Trimming left V 0 bases short and J 4 bases short, with 13 bases between. CDR3 sequence: CASSLGGKVGETQYF. The DNA of the CDR3 is TGCGCCAGCAGCTTGGGTGGCAAGGTGGGAGAGACCCAGTACTTC. Using reference TRBV5-1 and TRBJ2-5 for the parts outside the CDR3, the full variable domain is KAGVTQTPRYLIKTRGQQVTLSCSPISGHRSVSWYQQTPGQGLQFLFEYFSETQRNKGNFPGRFSGRQFSNSRSEMNVSTLELGDSALYLCASSLGGKVGETQYFGPGTRLLVL.

This clonotype was seen more than once but under ten times. The chain carries TRBV3-1 and TRBJ2-2, with unresolved D. The CDR3 is 15 amino acids. Germline loops: CDR1 LGHDT, CDR2 YNNKEL (reference sequence). V was cut by 1 base and J by 6 bases, with 12 bases left in between. The CDR3 DNA follows: TGTGCCAGCAGCCAAGCAACCCTAGTGTCCGGGGAGCTGTTTTTT. Translated: CASSQATLVSGELFF.

This clonotype has just a few counts. V is TRBV7-6 and J is TRBJ2-1; D possibly corresponds to TRBD2 (6 bases). V dropped 5 bases and J dropped 7 bases, with 9 bases sitting between them. Germline CDR1 is SGHVS and CDR2 is FNYEAQ. CDR3 length: 12 amino acids. CDR3 loop: CASSDGRNEQFF. The CDR3, as DNA: TGTGCCAGCAGCGATGGGAGGAATGAGCAGTTCTTC.

This clonotype showed up just a few times. The J gene is TRBJ1-1, the V gene TRBV3-1, with D perhaps matching TRBD1 (5 bases). V lost 5 bases and J 3 bases, leaving 16 bases between the germline ends. CDR3 length: 15 amino acids. Germline CDR1 LGHDT, CDR2 YNNKEL (reference sequence). In DNA form, the CDR3 reads TGTGCCAGCAGCGCCCGGACCCGGGGGGACACTGAAGCTTTCTTT. Translation: CASSARTRGDTEAFF.

The chain employs TRBV2 and TRBJ1-1; weak D call: TRBD1 (5 bases). Germline CDR1 and CDR2: SNHLY and FYNNEI. The CDR3 runs 14 residues. V lost 7 bases, J lost 0 bases, and 12 bases lay in between. In DNA, the CDR3 is TGTGCCAGCATCCTTGAGGGGCTGAACACTGAAGCTTTCTTT. Amino acid sequence: CASILEGLNTEAFF.

This chain joins TRBV12-3 or TRBV12-4 and TRBJ2-3; 9 bases match TRBD2. The CDR3 loop spans 17 amino acids. V gave up 10 bases and J gave up 4 bases; unmatched junction bases: 18. CDR3 loop: CAISRTPAGGMSDTQYF. The CDR3, as DNA: TGTGCCATCAGCCGTACTCCAGCGGGGGGAATGTCAGATACGCAGTATTTT.

This clonotype was counted a few times. One junction end disagrees with the germline gene, perhaps due to a read error. The V call is TRBV7-2, the J call TRBJ2-1; 10 nucleotides match TRBD2. In germline, CDR1 is SGHTA, CDR2 FQGNSA. The CDR3 covers 15 residues. CDR3 nucleotides: TGTGCCAGCAGCCTAGCGGGAGCGGGTTACAATGAGCAGTTCTTC. Its translation: CASSLAGAGYNEQFF.

At least ten counts were recorded for this clonotype. The chain recombines TRBV11-2 with TRBJ2-5; the D is unclear. The V end was cut by 3 bases, the J end by 5 bases, with 4 bases between. CDR3 length: 11 amino acids. CDR1 is SGHAT and CDR2 is FQNNGV in the germline V gene. CDR3 residues: CASSFFETQYF. The CDR3 DNA is TGTGCCAGCAGCTTTTTTGAGACCCAGTACTTC.

This clonotype was picked up a small number of times. V and J are TRBV12-3 or TRBV12-4 and TRBJ2-3; D is undetermined. V lost 6 bases and J 6 bases, leaving 13 bases between the germline ends. The CDR3 length is 13 residues. The CDR3 region is CASSLNNKDTQYF. DNA for the CDR3: TGTGCCAGCAGCCTCAACAATAAGGATACGCAGTATTTT.

This clonotype was seen at least ten times. The rearrangement joins TRBV7-9 to TRBJ2-1; no definite D call. Between the trimmed V and J ends, which lost 4 bases and 8 bases, there was a span of 9 bases. The CDR3 has 12 residues. CDR1 is SEHNR and CDR2 is FQNEAQ in the germline V gene (reference sequence). This chain's CDR3 is CASSSAIYEQFF. Here the CDR3 DNA reads TGTGCCAGCAGCTCCGCGATTTATGAGCAGTTCTTC. The full variable domain, completed using reference TRBV7-9 and TRBJ2-1, is DTGVSQNPRHKITKRGQNVTFRCDPISEHNRLYWYRQTLGQGPEFLTYFQNEAQLEKSRLLSDRFSAERPKGSFSTLEIQRTEQGDSAMYLCASSSAIYEQFFGPGTRLTVL.